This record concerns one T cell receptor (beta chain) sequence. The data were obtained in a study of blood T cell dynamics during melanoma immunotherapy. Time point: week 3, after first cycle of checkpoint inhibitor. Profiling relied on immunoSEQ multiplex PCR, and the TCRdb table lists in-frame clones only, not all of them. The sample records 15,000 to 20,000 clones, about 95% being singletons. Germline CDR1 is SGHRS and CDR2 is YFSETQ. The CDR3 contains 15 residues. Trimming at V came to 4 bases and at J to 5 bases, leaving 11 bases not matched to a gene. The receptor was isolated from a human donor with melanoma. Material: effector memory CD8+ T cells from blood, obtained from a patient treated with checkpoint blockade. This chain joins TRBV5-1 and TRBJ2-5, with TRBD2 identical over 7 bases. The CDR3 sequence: CASSPPAGMEETQYF. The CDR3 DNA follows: TGCGCCAGCAGCCCCCCAGCGGGGATGGAGGAGACCCAGTACTTC.